The clone carrying this T cell receptor (beta chain) was recorded a few times. What it recognizes is unknown. The data stem from a study of T-cell reconstitution after alpha-beta-depleted transplantation in children. A TCRbeta library incorporating unique molecular identifiers was prepared. TCRdb reprocessed the PCR reads via MiXCR and lists one record per CDR3 protein. The sample yields fewer than 550,000 distinct CDR3 sequences, more than 9.5% seen once. Findings and limits, study-wide: There were some patients whose high TCRbeta diversity at day 60 came from surviving recipient T cells and thymic progenitors. In patients about two months after transplant, alpha-beta T cells reportedly arose from several hundred expanded graft clones. Most T-cell counts and diversity one year after the transplant came from T cells that were newly produced.

This CDR3 has 16 amino acids. Germline-derived CDR1 and CDR2 are SGHAT and FQNNGV. The J segment lost 5 bases and the V segment lost 6 bases, leaving 8 bases of the junction unmatched. This TCR was recovered from a female patient aged 2-15 years who had a stem cell transplant for aplastic anemia, so the T cells may come from the graft donor. The genes are TRBV11-2 and TRBJ2-2, with 11 bases fitting TRBD2. The material was PBMCs, mostly from graft donor cells, obtained 180 days after TCRalphabeta/CD19-depleted stem cell transplant. CDR3 region: CASRPLAGGGTGELFF. For the CDR3, the DNA is TGTGCCAGCAGACCTCTAGCGGGAGGTGGGACCGGGGAGCTGTTTTTT.